Listed below are T cell receptor beta chains from one sample, sequenced in a study of blood T cell repertoires in COVID-19. Clones were read by immunoSEQ multiplex PCR, and TCRdb kept only the in-frame ones, dropping some. Among more than 200,000 clones listed, about 88% were seen once. The sequencing sample was made of peripheral blood. These receptors originate from a woman aged 55 to 70 with COVID-19, enrolled during active disease. CDR3s include the opening cysteine and the closing phenylalanine or tryptophan. The order of the fields is V gene, J gene, CDR3 length, clone size, D gene, CDR3 DNA, CDR3 protein. A D gene is named only where the DNA matches it firmly. Size is omitted from some rows. Given values are once, few, many or a class for expanded clones.

TRBV25-1	TRBJ1-1	14	.	.	TGTGCCAGCAGTGAATCGGGTCTAAGGCCAAGGGCTTTCTTT	CASSESGLRPRAFF
TRBV30	TRBJ2-3	13	.	.	TGTGCCTCAAATACCGCGCCGGTCGGTACGCAGTATTTT	CASNTAPVGTQYF
TRBV7-6	TRBJ2-7	16	.	.	TGTGCCAGCAGCACCTGGACGGGGAAAGGGTACTACGAGCAGTACTTC	CASSTWTGKGYYEQYF
TRBV6-4	TRBJ1-4	16	.	.	TGTGCCAGCAGTGAGTCCCCCAGGACAACTAATGAAAAACTGTTTTTT	CASSESPRTTNEKLFF
TRBV7-9	TRBJ2-7	16	.	.	TGTGCCAGCAGCCCATCCGGGACATATTTCTCCTACGAGCAGTACTTC	CASSPSGTYFSYEQYF
TRBV4-1	TRBJ2-5	16	.	.	TGCGCCAGCAGCCAAGGTGTGGGGCGGAACCAAGAGACCCAGTACTTC	CASSQGVGRNQETQYF
TRBV28	TRBJ1-3	15	.	.	TGTGCCAGCAGTTTATCCGGAGTCTCTGGAAACACCATATATTTT	CASSLSGVSGNTIYF
TRBV5-1	TRBJ1-1	14	few	TRBD1	TGCGCCAGCAGCTTGGGGCAGGGGGGCACTGAAGCTTTCTTT	CASSLGQGGTEAFF
TRBV6-5	TRBJ2-7	12	.	TRBD1	TGTGCCAGCAGGAAACAGGGGTTCGAGCAGTACTTC	CASRKQGFEQYF
TRBV24-1	TRBJ2-2	16	.	TRBD1	TGTGCCACCAGTGTCGGGACAGGGAGTCTGACCGGGGAGCTGTTTTTT	CATSVGTGSLTGELFF
TRBV7-3	TRBJ1-5	16	.	TRBD1	TGTGCCAGCAGCTTACGGCCAACAGGGGCGGGTCAGCCCCAGCATTTT	CASSLRPTGAGQPQHF
TRBV6-5	TRBJ1-2	14	.	TRBD1	TGTGCCAGCAAGCGGACAGGGGGGGCATATGGCTACACCTTC	CASKRTGGAYGYTF
TRBV19	TRBJ1-3	13	once	TRBD1	TGTGCCAGTAGAAGAGACAGGGGAGACACCATATATTTT	CASRRDRGDTIYF
TRBV28	TRBJ1-3	16	.	TRBD1	TGTGCCAGCAGTCCTATCGAAGGGGGCCGGAGAAACACCATATATTTT	CASSPIEGGRRNTIYF
TRBV11-2	TRBJ1-1	15	.	TRBD1	TGTGCCAGCAGCCACAGGACAGGGGGCCGGACTGAAGCTTTCTTT	CASSHRTGGRTEAFF
TRBV5-1	TRBJ2-7	17	.	TRBD2	TGCGCCAGCAGCTGGGGCGGACTAGCGGGAGGGGAGGGCGAGCAGTACTTC	CASSWGGLAGGEGEQYF
TRBV4-1	TRBJ2-5	17	.	TRBD2	TGCGCCAGCAGCCCCAAGCAGACCACTAGCGGCCAAGAGACCCAGTACTTC	CASSPKQTTSGQETQYF
TRBV23-1	TRBJ1-2	15	.	.	TGCGCCAGCAGTCATCGACCTTCGACGGGCTATGGCTACACCTTC	CASSHRPSTGYGYTF